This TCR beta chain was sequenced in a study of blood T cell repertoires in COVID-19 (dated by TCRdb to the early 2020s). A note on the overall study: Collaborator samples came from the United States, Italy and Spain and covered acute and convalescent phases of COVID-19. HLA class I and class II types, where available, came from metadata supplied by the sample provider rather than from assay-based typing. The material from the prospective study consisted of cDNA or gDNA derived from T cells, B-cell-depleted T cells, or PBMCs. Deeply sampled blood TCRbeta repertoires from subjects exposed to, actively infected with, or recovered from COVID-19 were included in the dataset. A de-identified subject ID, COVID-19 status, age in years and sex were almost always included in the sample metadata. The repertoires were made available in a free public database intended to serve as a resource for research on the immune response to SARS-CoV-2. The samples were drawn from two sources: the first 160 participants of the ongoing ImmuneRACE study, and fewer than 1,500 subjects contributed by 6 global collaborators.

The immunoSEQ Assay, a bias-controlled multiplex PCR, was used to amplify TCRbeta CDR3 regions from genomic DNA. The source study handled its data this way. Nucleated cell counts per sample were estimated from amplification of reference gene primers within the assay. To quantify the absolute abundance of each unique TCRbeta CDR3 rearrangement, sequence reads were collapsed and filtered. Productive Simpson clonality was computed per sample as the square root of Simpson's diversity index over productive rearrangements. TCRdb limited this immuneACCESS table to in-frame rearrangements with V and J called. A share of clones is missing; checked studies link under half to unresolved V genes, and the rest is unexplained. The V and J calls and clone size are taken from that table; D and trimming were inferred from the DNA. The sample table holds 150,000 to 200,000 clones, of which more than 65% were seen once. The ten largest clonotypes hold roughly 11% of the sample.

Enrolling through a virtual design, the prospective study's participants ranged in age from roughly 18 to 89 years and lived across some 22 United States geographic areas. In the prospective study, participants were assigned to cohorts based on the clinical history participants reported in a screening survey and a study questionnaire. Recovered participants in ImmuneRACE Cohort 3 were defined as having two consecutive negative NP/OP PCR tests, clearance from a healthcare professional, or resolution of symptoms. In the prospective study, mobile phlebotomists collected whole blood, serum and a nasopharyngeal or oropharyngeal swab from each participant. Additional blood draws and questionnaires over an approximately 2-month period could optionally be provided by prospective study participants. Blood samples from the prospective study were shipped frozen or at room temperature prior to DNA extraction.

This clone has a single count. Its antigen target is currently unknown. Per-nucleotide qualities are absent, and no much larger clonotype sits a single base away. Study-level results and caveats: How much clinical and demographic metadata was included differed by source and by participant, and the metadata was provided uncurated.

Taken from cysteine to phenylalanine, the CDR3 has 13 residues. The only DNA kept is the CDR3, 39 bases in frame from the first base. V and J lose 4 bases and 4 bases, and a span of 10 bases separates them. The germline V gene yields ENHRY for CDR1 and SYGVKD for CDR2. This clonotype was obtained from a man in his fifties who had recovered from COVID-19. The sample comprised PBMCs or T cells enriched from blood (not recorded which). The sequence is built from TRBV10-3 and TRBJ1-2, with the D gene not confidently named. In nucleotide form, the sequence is TGTGCCATCAGTGGAGAAGAGCCCTATGGCTACACCTTC. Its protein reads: CAISGEEPYGYTF.